This paragraph reports one T cell receptor beta chain. Antigen specificity is unknown. Indicated time point: week 11, during vaccination. Every single dose of the vaccine, 300 ug of mutant IDH1 20-mer peptide, came with topical imiquimod. Sequencing was performed with immunoSEQ multiplex PCR; in TCRdb, only in-frame clones are kept and a portion is missing. The sample lists 20,000 to 25,000 clones; roughly two thirds were seen once. The entry originates in a study of a mutant IDH1 vaccine in newly diagnosed glioma. Study details: Patients got their first vaccination 4-6 weeks after radiotherapy alone, or with temozolomide cycles. Pretreatment consisted of radiotherapy, temozolomide, or both, with most receiving both.

Trimming shortened V by 0 bases and J by 1 base, and 9 bases separated the two germline ends. Per the germline V gene, CDR1 is GTSNPN and CDR2 is SVGIG (reference sequence). The CDR3 consists of 14 residues. Findings and limits, study-wide: Across multiple MHC alleles, around 93% of patients had vaccine-induced responses.

The sequencing here drew on peripheral blood mononuclear cells (PBMCs), taken from a glioma patient whose treatment included an IDH1 peptide vaccine. V and J are TRBV30 and TRBJ1-1; no firm D call. This receptor was identified in a man aged 18 to 30 with glioma. Some clones in this sample may be carry-over from other donors' samples. The DNA for the CDR3 is TGTGCCTGGAGTGTCGGGCAGGCGAACACTGAAGCTTTCTTT. As protein: CAWSVGQANTEAFF.